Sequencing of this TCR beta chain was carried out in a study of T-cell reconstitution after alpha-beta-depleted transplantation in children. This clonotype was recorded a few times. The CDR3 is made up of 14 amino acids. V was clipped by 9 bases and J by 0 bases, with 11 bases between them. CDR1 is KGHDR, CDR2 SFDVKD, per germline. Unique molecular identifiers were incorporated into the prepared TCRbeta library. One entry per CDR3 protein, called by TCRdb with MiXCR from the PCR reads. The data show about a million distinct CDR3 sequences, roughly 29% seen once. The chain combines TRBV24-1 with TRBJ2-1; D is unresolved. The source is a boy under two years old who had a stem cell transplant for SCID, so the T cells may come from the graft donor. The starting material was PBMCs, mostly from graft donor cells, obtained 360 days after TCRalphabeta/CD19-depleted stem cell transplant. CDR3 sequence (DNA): TGTGCCACCCAATCAGTAAGCTCCTACAATGAGCAGTTCTTC. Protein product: CATQSVSSYNEQFF.